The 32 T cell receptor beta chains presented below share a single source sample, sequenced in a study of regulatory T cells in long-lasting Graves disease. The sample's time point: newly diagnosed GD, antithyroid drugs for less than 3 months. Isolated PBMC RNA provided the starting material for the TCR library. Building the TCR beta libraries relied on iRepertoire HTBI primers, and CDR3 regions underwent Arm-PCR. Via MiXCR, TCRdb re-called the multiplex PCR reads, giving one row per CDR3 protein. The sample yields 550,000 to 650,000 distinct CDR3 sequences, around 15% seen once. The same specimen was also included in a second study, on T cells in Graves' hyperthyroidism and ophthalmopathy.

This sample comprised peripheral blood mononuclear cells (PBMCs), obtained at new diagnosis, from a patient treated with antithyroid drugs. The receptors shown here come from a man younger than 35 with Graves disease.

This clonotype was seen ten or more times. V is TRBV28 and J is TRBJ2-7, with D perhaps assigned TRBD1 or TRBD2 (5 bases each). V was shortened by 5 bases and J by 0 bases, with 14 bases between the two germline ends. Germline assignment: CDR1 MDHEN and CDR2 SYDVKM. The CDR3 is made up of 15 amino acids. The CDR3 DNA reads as TGTGCCAGCAGTCCAAGCCGGGACGGCTCCTACGAGCAGTACTTC. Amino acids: CASSPSRDGSYEQYF.

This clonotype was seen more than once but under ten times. This CDR3 is CASSSPGGTNYGYTF. The CDR3, as DNA: TGTGCCAGCAGCTCGCCGGGGGGTACGAACTATGGCTACACCTTC. This chain links TRBV5-4 with TRBJ1-2; D possibly corresponds to TRBD1 (5 bases). This CDR3 is 15 amino acids long. Germline V gives CDR1 SGHNT, CDR2 YYREEE (reference sequence). V was cut by 3 bases and J by 2 bases, with 14 bases left in between.

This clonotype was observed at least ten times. CDR3 sequence (DNA): TGTGCCAGCAGTTGGAGCGGGAGGGTCACAGATACGCAGTATTTT. Amino acids: CASSWSGRVTDTQYF. The chain joins TRBV2 to TRBJ2-3, with 10 bases fitting TRBD2. CDR1 is SNHLY and CDR2 is FYNNEI in the germline V gene. The V and J ends lost 5 bases and 2 bases, in that order; junction bases with no gene match: 4. The length of the CDR3 is 15 residues.

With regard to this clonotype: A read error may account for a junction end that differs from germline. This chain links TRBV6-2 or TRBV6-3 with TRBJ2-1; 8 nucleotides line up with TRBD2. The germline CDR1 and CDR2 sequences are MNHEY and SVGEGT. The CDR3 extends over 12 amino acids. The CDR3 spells CASSSTSDEQFF. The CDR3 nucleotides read TGTGCCAGCAGCTCGACTAGCGATGAGCAGTTCTTT.

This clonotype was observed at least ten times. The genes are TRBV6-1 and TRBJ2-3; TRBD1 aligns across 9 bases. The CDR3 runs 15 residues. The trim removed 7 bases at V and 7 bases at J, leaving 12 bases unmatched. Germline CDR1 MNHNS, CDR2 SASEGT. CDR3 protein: CASTTDDRGSYTQYF. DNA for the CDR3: TGTGCCAGCACCACAGATGACAGGGGGAGTTATACGCAGTATTTT.

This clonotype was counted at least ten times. CDR3 coding DNA: TGTGCCAGCAAGTTATCCGGGGAGCTGTTTTTT. As protein: CASKLSGELFF. The chain employs TRBV2 and TRBJ2-2; D remains ambiguous. V shed 7 bases and J shed 6 bases, with 6 bases lying between them. The germline gives CDR1 SNHLY, CDR2 FYNNEI. The CDR3 spans 11 residues.

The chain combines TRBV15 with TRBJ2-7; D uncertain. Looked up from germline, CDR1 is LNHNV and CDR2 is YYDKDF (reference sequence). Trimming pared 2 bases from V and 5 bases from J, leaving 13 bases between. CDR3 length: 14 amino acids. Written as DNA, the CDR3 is TGTGCCACCAGCAGACGGACCCCTGGCCACGAGCAGTACTTC. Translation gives CATSRRTPGHEQYF. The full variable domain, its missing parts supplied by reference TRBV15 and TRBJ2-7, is DAMVIQNPRYQVTQFGKPVTLSCSQTLNHNVMYWYQQKSSQAPKLLFHYYDKDFNNEADTPDNFQSRRPNTSFCFLDIRSPGLGDTAMYLCATSRRTPGHEQYFGPGTRLTVT.

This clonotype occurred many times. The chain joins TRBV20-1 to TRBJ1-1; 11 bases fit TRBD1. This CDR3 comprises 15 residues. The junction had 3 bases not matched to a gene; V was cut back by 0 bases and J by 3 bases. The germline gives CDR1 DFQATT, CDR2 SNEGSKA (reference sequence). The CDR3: CSAREWGQGDTEAFF. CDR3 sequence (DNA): TGCAGTGCTAGAGAATGGGGACAGGGGGACACTGAAGCTTTCTTT.

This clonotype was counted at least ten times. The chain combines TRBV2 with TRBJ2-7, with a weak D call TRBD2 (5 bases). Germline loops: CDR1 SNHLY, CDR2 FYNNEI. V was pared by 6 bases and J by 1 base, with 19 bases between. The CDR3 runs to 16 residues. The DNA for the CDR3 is TGTGCCAGCAGGGATAGCGCCCGTTATAAATCCTACGAGCAGTACTTC. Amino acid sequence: CASRDSARYKSYEQYF.

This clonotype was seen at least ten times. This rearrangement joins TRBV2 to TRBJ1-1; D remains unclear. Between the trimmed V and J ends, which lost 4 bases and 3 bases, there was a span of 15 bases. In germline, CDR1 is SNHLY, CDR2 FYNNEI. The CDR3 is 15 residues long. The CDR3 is CASSVSSGQHTEAFF. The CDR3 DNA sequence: TGTGCCAGCAGTGTTTCGTCTGGGCAGCACACTGAAGCTTTCTTT.

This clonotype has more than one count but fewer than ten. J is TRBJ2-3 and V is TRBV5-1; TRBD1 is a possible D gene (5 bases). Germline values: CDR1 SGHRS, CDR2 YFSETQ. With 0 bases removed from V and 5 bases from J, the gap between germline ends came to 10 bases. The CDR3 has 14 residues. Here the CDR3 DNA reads TGCGCCAGCAGCTTGGGTGGGGCCCGAGATACGCAGTATTTT. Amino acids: CASSLGGARDTQYF.

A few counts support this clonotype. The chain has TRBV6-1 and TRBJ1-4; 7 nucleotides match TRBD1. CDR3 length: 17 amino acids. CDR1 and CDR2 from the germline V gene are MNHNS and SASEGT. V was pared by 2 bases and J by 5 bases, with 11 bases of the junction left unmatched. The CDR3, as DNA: TGTGCCAGCAGTGAATGGGTGCCCGGGACAGCGAATGAAAAACTGTTTTTT. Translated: CASSEWVPGTANEKLFF.

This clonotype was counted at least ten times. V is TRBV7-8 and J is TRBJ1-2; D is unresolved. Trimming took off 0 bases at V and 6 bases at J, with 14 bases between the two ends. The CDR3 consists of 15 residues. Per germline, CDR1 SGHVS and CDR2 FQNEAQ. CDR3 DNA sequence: TGTGCCAGCAGCTTAGCATTCCGGGATGTCGATGGCTACACCTTC. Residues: CASSLAFRDVDGYTF.

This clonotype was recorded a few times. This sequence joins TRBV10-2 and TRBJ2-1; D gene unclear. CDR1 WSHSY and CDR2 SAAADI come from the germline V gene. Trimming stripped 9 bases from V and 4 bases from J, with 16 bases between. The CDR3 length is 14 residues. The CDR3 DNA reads TGCGCCAGTAGAACGGCGATCGGTTACAATGAGCAGTTCTTC. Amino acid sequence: CASRTAIGYNEQFF.

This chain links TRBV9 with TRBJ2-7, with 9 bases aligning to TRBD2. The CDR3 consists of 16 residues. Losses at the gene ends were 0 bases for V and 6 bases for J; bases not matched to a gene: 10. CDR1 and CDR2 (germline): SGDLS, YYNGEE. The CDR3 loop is CASSVDPAGTSSEQYF. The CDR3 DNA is TGTGCCAGCAGCGTAGATCCCGCCGGGACTAGCTCCGAGCAGTACTTC.

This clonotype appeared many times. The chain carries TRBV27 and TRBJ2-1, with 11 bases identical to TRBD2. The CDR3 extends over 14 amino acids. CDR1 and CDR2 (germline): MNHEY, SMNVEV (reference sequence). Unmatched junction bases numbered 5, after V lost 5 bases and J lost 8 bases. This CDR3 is CASSQLAGDDEQFF. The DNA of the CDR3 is TGTGCCAGCAGTCAACTAGCGGGAGATGATGAGCAGTTCTTC.

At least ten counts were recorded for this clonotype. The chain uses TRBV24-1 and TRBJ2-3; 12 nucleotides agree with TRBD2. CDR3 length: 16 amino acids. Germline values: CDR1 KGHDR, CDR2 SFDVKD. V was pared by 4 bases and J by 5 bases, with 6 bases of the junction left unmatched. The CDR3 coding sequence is TGTGCCACCAGTGACCTGACTAGCGGGAGTGGAGATACGCAGTATTTT. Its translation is CATSDLTSGSGDTQYF.

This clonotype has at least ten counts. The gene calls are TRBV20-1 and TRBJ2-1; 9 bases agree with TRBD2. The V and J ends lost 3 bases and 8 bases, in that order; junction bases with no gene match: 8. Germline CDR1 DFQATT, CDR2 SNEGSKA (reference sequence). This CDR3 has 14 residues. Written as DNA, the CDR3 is TGCAGTGCTAGTTTGGCGGGAGGGCCTTATGAGCAGTTCTTC. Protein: CSASLAGGPYEQFF.

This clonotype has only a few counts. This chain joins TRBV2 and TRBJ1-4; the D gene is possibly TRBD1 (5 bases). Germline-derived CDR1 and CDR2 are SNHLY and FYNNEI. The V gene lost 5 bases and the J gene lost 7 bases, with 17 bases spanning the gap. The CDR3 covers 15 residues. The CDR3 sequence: CASSNERGRGEKLFF. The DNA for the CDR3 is TGTGCCAGCAGTAATGAGCGGGGAAGGGGTGAAAAACTGTTTTTT.

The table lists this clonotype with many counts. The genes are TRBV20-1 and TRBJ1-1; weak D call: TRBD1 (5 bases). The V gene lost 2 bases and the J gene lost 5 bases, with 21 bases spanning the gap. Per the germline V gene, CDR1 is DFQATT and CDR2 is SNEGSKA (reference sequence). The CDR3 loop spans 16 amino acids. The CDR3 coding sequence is TGCAGTGCTAGACCTAGACAGACCCAAGGATGGACTGAAGCTTTCTTT. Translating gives CSARPRQTQGWTEAFF.

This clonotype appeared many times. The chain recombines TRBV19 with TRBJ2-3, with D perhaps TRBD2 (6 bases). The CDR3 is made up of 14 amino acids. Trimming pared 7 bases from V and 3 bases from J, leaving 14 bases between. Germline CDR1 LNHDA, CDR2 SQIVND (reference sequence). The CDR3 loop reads CASTEGRLTDTQYF. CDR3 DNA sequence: TGTGCCAGTACCGAGGGGAGGTTAACAGATACGCAGTATTTT.

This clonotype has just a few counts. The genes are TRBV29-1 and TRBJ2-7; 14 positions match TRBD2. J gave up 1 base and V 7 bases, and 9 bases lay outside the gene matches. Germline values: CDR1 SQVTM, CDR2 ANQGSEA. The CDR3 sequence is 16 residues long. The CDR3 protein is CSASGTSGSPSYEQYF. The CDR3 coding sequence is TGCAGCGCATCCGGGACTAGCGGGAGCCCTTCCTACGAGCAGTACTTC.

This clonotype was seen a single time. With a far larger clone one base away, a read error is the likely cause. The chain's CDR3 is CASSLWGSYYEQYF. Written as DNA, the CDR3 is TGTGCCAGCAGTTTATGGGGTTCCTATTACGAGCAGTACTTC. The genes are TRBV27 and TRBJ2-7; D remains unclear. CDR1 MNHEY and CDR2 SMNVEV come from the germline V gene (reference sequence). Trimming shortened V by 1 base and J by 4 bases, and 11 bases separated the two germline ends. This CDR3 region has 14 residues.

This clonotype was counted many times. CDR3 loop: CASSYTRGQGSNQPQHF. Here the CDR3 DNA reads TGTGCCAGCAGCTATACTCGGGGGCAGGGGAGCAATCAGCCCCAGCATTTT. This chain links TRBV6-1 with TRBJ1-5; the D gene is possibly TRBD1 (6 bases). Germline V lookup: CDR1 MNHNS, CDR2 SASEGT. The ends were cut back, 6 bases at V and 1 base at J, with 19 bases in the middle. The CDR3 runs 17 residues.

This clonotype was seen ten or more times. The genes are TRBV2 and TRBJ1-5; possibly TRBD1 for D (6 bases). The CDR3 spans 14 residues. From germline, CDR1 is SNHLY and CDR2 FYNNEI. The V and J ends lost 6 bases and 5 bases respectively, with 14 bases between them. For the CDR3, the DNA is TGTGCCAGCAGCCCCCGGGGGGCGCATCAGCCCCAGCATTTT. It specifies CASSPRGAHQPQHF.

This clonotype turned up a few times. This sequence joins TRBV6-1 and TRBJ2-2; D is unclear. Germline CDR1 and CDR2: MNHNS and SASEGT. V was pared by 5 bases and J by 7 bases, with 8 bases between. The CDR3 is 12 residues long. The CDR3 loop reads CASSPLLGELFF. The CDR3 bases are TGTGCCAGCAGTCCCCTCCTCGGGGAGCTGTTTTTT.

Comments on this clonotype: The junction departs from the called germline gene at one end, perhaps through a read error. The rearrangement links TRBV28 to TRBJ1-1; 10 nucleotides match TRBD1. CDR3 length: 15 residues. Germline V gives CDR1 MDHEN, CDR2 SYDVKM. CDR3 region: CAGSSIGTGDTEAFF. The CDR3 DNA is TGTGCCGGCAGTTCTATTGGGACAGGGGACACTGAAGCTTTCTTT.

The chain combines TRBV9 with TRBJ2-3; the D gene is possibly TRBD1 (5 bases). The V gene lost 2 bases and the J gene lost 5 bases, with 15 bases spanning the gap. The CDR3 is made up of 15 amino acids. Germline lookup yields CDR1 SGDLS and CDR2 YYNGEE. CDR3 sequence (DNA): TGTGCCAGCAGCGTCGGGTGGGAAAGGGGAGATACGCAGTATTTT. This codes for CASSVGWERGDTQYF.

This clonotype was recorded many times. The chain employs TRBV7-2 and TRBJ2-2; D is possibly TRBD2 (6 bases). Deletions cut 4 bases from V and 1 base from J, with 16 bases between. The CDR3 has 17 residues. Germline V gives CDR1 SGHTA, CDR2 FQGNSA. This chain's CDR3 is CASSSRWAGRNTGELFF. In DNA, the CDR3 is TGTGCCAGCAGCTCCCGATGGGCGGGACGGAACACCGGGGAGCTGTTTTTT.

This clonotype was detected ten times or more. The CDR3 loop is CATSEYQNTGELFF. The CDR3 nucleotides are TGTGCCACCAGTGAGTACCAGAACACCGGGGAGCTGTTTTTT. This chain connects TRBV24-1 to TRBJ2-2; D not certain. The CDR3 totals 14 residues. Between the trimmed V and J ends, which lost 4 bases and 1 base, there was a span of 6 bases. Germline-derived CDR1 and CDR2 are KGHDR and SFDVKD.

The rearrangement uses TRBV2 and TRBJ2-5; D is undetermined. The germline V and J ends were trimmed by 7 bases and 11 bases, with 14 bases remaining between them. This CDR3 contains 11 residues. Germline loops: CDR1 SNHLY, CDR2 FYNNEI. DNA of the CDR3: TGTGCCAGCACTAGGAACAATGAGCAGTACTTC. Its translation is CASTRNNEQYF.

CDR3 coding DNA: TGTGCCAGCAGTTACTCGGATGGGGGAGGTACTGAAGCTTTCTTT. Protein: CASSYSDGGGTEAFF. The gene calls are TRBV6-6 and TRBJ1-1; D is possibly TRBD1 (5 bases). With 0 bases removed from V and 5 bases from J, the gap between germline ends came to 13 bases. Germline V gives CDR1 MNHNY, CDR2 SVGAGI (reference sequence). This CDR3 spans 15 amino acids.